This T cell receptor (beta chain) was observed in a study of regulatory T cells in long-lasting Graves disease. The CDR3 has 17 amino acids. V lost 0 bases to trimming and J lost 0 bases; unmatched junction nucleotides: 4. The germline CDR1 and CDR2 sequences are WSHSY and SAAADI. Combining iRepertoire HTBI primers with Arm-PCR of CDR3 regions, the authors built TCR beta libraries. TCRdb fed the multiplex PCR reads into MiXCR, producing one record per CDR3 protein. The repertoire has about 660,000 distinct CDR3 sequences, 25% to 35% of them found once; the top ten carry 42%. Specified time point: persistent/refractory GD, antithyroid drugs over 5 years with positive TRAb. Isolated PBMC RNA provided the starting material for the TCR library.

This clonotype was sampled from a female donor with Graves disease. Sequencing was performed on peripheral blood mononuclear cells (PBMCs), taken when the disease was refractory, from a patient treated with antithyroid drugs. V gene TRBV10-2 combines with J gene TRBJ2-3; TRBD2 matches 9 bases. CDR3 residues: CASSESSSGKSTDTQYF. The CDR3 region has the DNA TGCGCCAGCAGTGAGTCGTCTAGCGGGAAAAGCACAGATACGCAGTATTTT.